This T cell receptor (beta chain) was identified in a study of T cell repertoires in ileal Crohn's disease. Study context: Surgery for a complication: stricturing in around 60%, penetrating in 39%.

Points from the study as a whole: High-frequency clones were more common in sorted CD8 than CD4 cells.

Produced via immunoSEQ multiplex PCR; TCRdb's table is partial and in-frame only. The sample shows 5,500 to 8,500 clones, more than 65% of them seen only once. After removal of 8 bases from V and 0 bases from J, the junction contained 6 bases not matched to a gene. CDR3 length: 15 residues. Germline V gives CDR1 SGHAT, CDR2 FQNNGV. With regard to this clone: Its specificity is not known.

Included were adult ileal or ileocolonic Crohn's patients indicated for ileocolonic resection. The chain carries TRBV11-2 and TRBJ2-5; 10 nucleotides match TRBD1. Material for sequencing was ileal tissue. The source of this sequence is an adult with Crohn's disease. As DNA, the CDR3 is TGTGCCAGCGGACCGGGACAGGGGTACCAAGAGACCCAGTACTTC. Its protein product is CASGPGQGYQETQYF.